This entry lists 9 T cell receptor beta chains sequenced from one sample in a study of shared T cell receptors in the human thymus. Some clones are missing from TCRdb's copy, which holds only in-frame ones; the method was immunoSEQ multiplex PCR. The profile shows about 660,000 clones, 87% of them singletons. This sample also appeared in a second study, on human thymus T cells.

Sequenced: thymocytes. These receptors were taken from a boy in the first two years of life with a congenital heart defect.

The CDR3 DNA reads TGTGCCAGCAGTGCCTCGGGACAGAACTACGAGCAGTACTTC. Its protein is CASSASGQNYEQYF. The chain recombines TRBV25-1 with TRBJ2-7; 7 bases agree with TRBD1. J lost 3 bases, V lost 4 bases, and 6 bases had no gene match. Germline V gene lookup returns CDR1 MGHDK and CDR2 SYGVNS. The CDR3 consists of 14 residues.

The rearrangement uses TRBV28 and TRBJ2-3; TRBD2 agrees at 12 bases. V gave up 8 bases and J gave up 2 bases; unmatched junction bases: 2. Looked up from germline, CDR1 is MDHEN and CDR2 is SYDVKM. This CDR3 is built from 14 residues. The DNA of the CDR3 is TGTGCCAGCGGACTAGCGGGGTACACAGATACGCAGTATTTT. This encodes CASGLAGYTDTQYF.

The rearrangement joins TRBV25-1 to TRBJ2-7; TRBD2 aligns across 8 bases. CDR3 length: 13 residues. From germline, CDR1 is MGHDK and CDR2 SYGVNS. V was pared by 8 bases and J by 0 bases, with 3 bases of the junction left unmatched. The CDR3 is CASCSGASYEQYF. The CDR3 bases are TGTGCCAGCTGTAGCGGGGCCTCCTACGAGCAGTACTTC.

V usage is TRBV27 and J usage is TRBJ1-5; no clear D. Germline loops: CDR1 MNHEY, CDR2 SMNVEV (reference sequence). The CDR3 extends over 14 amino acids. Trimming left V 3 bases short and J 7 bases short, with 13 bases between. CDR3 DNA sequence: TGTGCCAGCAGTTTGGGAGGGTTTAAGCAGCCCCAGCATTTT. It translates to CASSLGGFKQPQHF.

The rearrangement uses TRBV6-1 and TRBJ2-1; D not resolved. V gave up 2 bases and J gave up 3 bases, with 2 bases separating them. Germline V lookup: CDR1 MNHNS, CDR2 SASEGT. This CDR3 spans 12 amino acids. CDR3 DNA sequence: TGTGCCAGCAGTGAACACTACAATGAGCAGTTCTTC. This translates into CASSEHYNEQFF.

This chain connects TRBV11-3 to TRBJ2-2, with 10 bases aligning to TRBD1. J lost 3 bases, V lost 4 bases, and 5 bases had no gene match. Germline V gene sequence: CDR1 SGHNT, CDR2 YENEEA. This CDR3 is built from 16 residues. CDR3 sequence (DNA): TGTGCCAGCAGCTCCCCCGACAGGGGGCACACCGGGGAGCTGTTTTTT. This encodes CASSSPDRGHTGELFF.

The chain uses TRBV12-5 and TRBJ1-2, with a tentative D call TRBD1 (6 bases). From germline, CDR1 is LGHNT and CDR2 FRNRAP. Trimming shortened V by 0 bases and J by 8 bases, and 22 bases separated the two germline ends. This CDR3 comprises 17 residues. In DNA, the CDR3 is TGTGCTAGTGGTTTGGTCCCCATGGATCAGGGAGGGGGAGGCTACACCTTC. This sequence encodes CASGLVPMDQGGGGYTF.

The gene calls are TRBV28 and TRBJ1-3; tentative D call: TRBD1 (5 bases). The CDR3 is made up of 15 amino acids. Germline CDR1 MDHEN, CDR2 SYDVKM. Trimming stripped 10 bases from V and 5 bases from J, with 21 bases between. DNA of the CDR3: TGTGCCACCGAATCACGGGGGGAATATAGAAACACCATATATTTT. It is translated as CATESRGEYRNTIYF.

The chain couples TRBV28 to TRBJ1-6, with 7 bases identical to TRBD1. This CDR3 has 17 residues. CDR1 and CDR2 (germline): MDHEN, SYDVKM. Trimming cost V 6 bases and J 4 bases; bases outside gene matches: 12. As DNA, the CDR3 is TGTGCCAGCAGCCCTTCCGGGACAGCCTATTATAATTCACCCCTCCACTTT. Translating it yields CASSPSGTAYYNSPLHF.